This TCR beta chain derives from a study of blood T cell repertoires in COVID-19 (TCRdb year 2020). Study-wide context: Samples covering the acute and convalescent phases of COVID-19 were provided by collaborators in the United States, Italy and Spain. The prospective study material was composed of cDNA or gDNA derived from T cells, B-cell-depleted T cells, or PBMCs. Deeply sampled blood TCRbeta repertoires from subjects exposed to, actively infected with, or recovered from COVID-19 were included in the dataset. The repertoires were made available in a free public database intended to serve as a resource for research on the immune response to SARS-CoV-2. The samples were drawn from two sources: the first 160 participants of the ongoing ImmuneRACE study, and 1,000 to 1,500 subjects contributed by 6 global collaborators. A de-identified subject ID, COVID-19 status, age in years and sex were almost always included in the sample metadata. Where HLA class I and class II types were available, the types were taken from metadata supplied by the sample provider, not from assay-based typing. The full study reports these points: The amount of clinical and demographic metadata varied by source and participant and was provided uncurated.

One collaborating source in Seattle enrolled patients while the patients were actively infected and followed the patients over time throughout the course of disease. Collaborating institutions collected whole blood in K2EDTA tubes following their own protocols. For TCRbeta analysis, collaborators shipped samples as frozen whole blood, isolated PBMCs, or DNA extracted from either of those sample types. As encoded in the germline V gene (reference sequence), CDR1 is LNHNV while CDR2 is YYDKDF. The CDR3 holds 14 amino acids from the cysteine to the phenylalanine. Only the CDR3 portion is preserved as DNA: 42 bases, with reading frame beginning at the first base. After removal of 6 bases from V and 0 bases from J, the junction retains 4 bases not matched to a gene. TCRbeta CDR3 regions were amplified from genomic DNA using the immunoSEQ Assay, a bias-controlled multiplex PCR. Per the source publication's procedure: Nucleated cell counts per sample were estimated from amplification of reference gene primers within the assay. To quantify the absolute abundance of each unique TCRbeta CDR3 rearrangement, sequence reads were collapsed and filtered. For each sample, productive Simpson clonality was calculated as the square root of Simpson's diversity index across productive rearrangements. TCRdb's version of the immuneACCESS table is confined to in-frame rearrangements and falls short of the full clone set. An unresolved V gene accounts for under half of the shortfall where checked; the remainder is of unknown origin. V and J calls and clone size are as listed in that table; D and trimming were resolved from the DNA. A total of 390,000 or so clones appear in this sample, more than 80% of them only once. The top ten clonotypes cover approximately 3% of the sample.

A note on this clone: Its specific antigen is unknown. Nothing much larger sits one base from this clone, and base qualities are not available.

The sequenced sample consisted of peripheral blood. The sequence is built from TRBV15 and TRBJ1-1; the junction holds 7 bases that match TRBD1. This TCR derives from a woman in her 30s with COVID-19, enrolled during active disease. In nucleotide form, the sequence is TGTGCCACCAGTCTCGGACAGGTGAACACTGAAGCTTTCTTT. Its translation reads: CATSLGQVNTEAFF.